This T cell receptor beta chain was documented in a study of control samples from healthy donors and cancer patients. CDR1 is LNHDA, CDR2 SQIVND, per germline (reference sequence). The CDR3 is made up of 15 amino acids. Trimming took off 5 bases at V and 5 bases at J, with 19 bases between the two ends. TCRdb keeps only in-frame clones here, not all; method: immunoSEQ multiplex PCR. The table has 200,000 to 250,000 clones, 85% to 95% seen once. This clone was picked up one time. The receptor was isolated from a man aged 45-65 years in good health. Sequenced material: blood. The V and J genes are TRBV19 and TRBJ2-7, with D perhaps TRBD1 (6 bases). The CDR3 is CASSHIQGARNEQYF. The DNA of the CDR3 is TGTGCCAGTAGTCATATACAGGGAGCGAGGAACGAGCAGTACTTC.